This T cell receptor beta chain appears in the sequencing data of a study of blood T cell repertoires in COVID-19. About the research overall: The United States, Italy and Spain supplied acute and convalescent COVID-19 samples.

This clone was seen only once. This CDR3 is built from 15 residues. V lost 0 bases, J lost 9 bases, and 17 bases lay in between. Germline V gene data show CDR1 as SGHRS and CDR2 as YFSETQ. As handled by the study authors: Nucleated cell number was recorded as an estimate derived from reference gene primer amplification. Measured with immunoSEQ multiplex PCR; TCRdb has only the in-frame clones, and not every one. V and J calls and clone size are copied from that table; D and trimming were computed from the DNA. The sample lists more than 95,000 clones; roughly 80% were seen once. This receptor was taken from a man aged 60 to 69 with acute or convalescent COVID-19. The sequenced sample was peripheral blood. This chain connects TRBV5-1 to TRBJ2-3, with D perhaps TRBD1 (6 bases). This chain's CDR3 is CASSLEGVRAFTQYF. The CDR3 nucleotides are TGCGCCAGCAGCTTGGAGGGGGTCAGGGCCTTCACGCAGTATTTT. The full variable domain, its missing parts supplied by reference TRBV5-1 and TRBJ2-3, is KAGVTQTPRYLIKTRGQQVTLSCSPISGHRSVSWYQQTPGQGLQFLFEYFSETQRNKGNFPGRFSGRQFSNSRSEMNVSTLELGDSALYLCASSLEGVRAFTQYFGPGTRLTVL.